The subject of this entry is one T cell receptor beta chain. No cognate antigen has been identified for it. Base qualities are not at hand, and no much larger clone is one base apart. The cohort was made up of 666 healthy bone marrow donors. At the time of sampling, all cohort members were nominally healthy, though unrecorded immune exposures were likely present. The donor tested CMV seropositive and was one of the 289 seropositive cohort members. A peripheral blood sample was provided by each donor, and peripheral blood mononuclear cells were used for TCR beta sequencing. Genomic DNA was extracted from the blood cell samples with the Qiagen DNeasy Blood Extraction Kit. Receptor libraries were prepared by the immunoSEQ multiplex PCR assay. For the multiplex PCR, a mixture combining 60 forward primers for TCR Vbeta segments and 13 reverse primers for TCR Jbeta segments was used. Amplification of the CDR3 region of rearranged TCR beta genes was performed with a multiplex PCR assay on genomic DNA. Amplified TCR beta libraries were sequenced as 87-base-pair reads on the Illumina HiSeq System. The paper's processing steps were these. Across the 670 or so repertoires, a later analysis counted about 81 million unique TCR beta chains, some 11 million of which were shared by at least two donors. Raw reads were error-corrected and collapsed into unique sequences by a nearest-neighbor algorithm in which closely related sequences were merged to remove PCR and sequencing errors. To assign V, D and J gene segments, CDR3 sequences were aligned to IMGT reference sequences. For a sequence to be retained, a match of at least six nucleotides was required to both a V gene segment and a J gene segment. A rearrangement counted as productive if the CDR3 had no stop codons and remained in frame with V and J, and every other rearrangement counted as non-productive. Following IMGT convention, CDR3 was defined as the stretch from the second conserved V-encoded cysteine to the conserved J-encoded phenylalanine. The earlier analysis of about 590 of the donors excluded sequences that lacked an unambiguous match to a single V gene segment. An earlier analysis of approximately 590 of the donors classified V segments as functional when productive rearrangements were above 56.7% and as segregating when the standard deviation between donors was above 5%. A statistical classification framework was built for diagnosing cytomegalovirus status from the catalog of TCR beta chain sequences. In a later analysis, V and J genes were assigned by comparing TCR nucleotide sequences against IMGT/GENE-DB human TR gene sequences. Using the TCRdist pipeline, a later analysis assigned CDR3 sequences along with most-parsimonious VDJ recombination scenarios. In a later analysis, each TCR beta chain was defined by its CDR3 amino acid sequence together with its V-gene family, and reads without a unique V-gene family were excluded. To address suspected cross-contamination and a sequencing artifact, a later analysis removed roughly 640 highly shared, low-generation-probability nucleotide sequences. A later analysis calculated a clonal expansion index for each public chain from normalized within-repertoire ranks of inferred template counts. Generation probabilities in a later analysis came from a VDJ recombination model fitted to out-of-frame rearrangements, and those results were checked against IGoR. In a later analysis, hypergeometric tests were used to score TCR-TCR, TCR-HLA and TCR-CMV co-occurrence, with a repertoire-size bias correction applied to TCR pairs. False discovery rates were estimated in a later analysis by permuting HLA or CMV assignments 20 times. In a later analysis, co-occurring TCRs were grouped with DBSCAN, and TCRdist sequence similarity was added when clustering was performed within HLA-allele-positive subsets. Repertoires with fewer than 30,000 or more than 120,000 public chains, plus five repertoires with anomalous nucleotide sharing, were excluded from co-occurrence clustering. Here the immuneACCESS table is served through TCRdb, limited to in-frame sequences with V and J called. Missing clones are a known gap in these copies; in checked studies unresolved V genes cover under half, and the rest lacks a known reason. That table supplies the V and J calls and clone size; D and trimming were determined from the DNA. A total of about 170,000 clones appear in this sample, around 80% of them only once. The ten largest clones take up less than 15% of the sample.

The data derive from a study of cytomegalovirus exposure and HLA in healthy donors (dated by TCRdb to about 2017). For context, the study as a whole: According to an earlier analysis of several hundred of the donors, about 179 million T cells yielded approximately 120 million unique TCR beta sequences and less than 300 Gb of sequence data. The study aimed to test whether signatures of past pathogen exposure could be identified by cataloging public T cell receptors. Across 398 genotyped donors of the cohort, an average of about 250,000 unique TCR beta nucleotide sequences per donor were sequenced, and 15% to 20% of those sequences were non-productive. About 320 gigabases of sequencing data and tens of millions of unique TCR sequences were included in an early release covering 550 to 800 HLA-typed donors. HLA typing included class I and class II loci at four-digit resolution. To predict cytomegalovirus infection status, the study combined high-throughput TCR immunosequencing, statistical association of individual TCRs with disease status, and machine learning. Alongside the repertoire data, information on donor age, sex, ethnicity and CMV serostatus was compiled. Of the approximately 400 genotyped donors, approximately 82% fell in the genetic ancestry cluster associated with self-reported Caucasian donors. In the later analysis, no new phenotypic data were used to find candidate immune exposures; instead, reliance was placed on TCR beta sequences and their occurrence across donors. Roughly 5 DR-DQ haplotypes were treated as single units for association and clustering because of strong linkage in the cohort. Besides the first cohort of around 700 subjects, a separate validation cohort made up of over 100 different subjects was used. An earlier analysis of 587 of the donors applied high-throughput TCR beta sequencing to assess whether each TCR beta V gene segment acted as functional or pseudogenic. In a later genetic analysis, genome-wide SNP genotypes for about 65% of the roughly 700 donors were used, and that subset was treated as a discovery cohort. To study patterns of TCR occurrence, a later analysis re-analyzed previously published TCR beta repertoires from around 660 donors and added high-resolution HLA genotyping. The study used immunosequencing to profile the T cell repertoires of approximately 630 subjects and linked those repertoires to cytomegalovirus serostatus. Every discovery cohort repertoire had been produced on one sequencing platform. The number of donors typed differed by locus, with about 620-630 for A, B, C, DRB1 and DQB1, around 560 for DQA1, 600 to 610 for DPA1, and approximately 470 for DPB1. The investigation overall reported the following: The only immune exposure information available for the cohort was CMV serostatus. Linkage disequilibrium might explain the correlated functional status among segregating V segments, but an unknown experimental factor could not be excluded. According to a later analysis, most CMV-associated TCR beta chains appeared to be HLA-restricted, and the HLA associations seemed to be driven largely by CMV exposure. A group of highly shared sequence variants was considered likely to be a technical artifact of the sequencing pipeline. In both the original and validation cohorts, the classifier was reported to diagnose cytomegalovirus status with high specificity and sensitivity. Several of the top co-occurrence clusters appeared to be linked to parvovirus B19, influenza, CMV and Epstein-Barr virus, according to a later analysis. Broadly in line with IMGT annotations, most TCR beta V segments showed up in productive rearrangements about 87% or about 30% of the time in an earlier analysis of 587 of the donors. Most TCR sequences were seen in very few donors, while some public TCRs were found in many individuals. Sequencing depth was assumed to be roughly uniform across donors in the presence/absence analyses, though that assumption may not hold. At a false discovery rate of 0.05, a later analysis linked 16,951 TCR beta sequences to specific HLA alleles. Because HLA typing was unavailable for some donors at each locus, only the typed subset was used in association tests. Assigning TCR associations to individual alleles was difficult when HLA alleles, especially DR and DQ, strongly co-occurred. In a later genetic analysis, a missense DCLRE1C variant was associated with V-gene and J-gene trimming of TCR beta chains, and the association was replicated in an independent cohort. This cohort had only TCR beta chains sequenced, and the lack of alpha or paired-chain data limited which features could be detected. The 87-base-pair reads could not distinguish some IMGT-functional V segments, including TRBV6-2 and TRBV6-3, so those segments were excluded. Compared with the roughly 670-donor mean, donors in an Asian-associated ancestry cluster had fewer N-insertions in productive TCRs, according to a later genetic analysis. The study listed 164 TCR beta chains as associated with cytomegalovirus. A further reported finding was that TCR beta sequences accurately predicted the HLA-A and HLA-B alleles for most subjects in the first cohort. According to a later analysis, TCR association rates differed among HLA loci, with DRB1 alleles showing the most associated TCRs and HLA-C alleles showing the fewest. The authors suggested that the approach could potentially be generalized to other disease states and immunological phenotypes. The earlier analysis of approximately 590 of the donors excluded 15 to 20 rarely observed V segments, including chromosome 9 orphons, because counts were too low. In vitro tests confirmed that a few of the cytomegalovirus-associated TCR beta chains recognize cytomegalovirus antigens. Compared with equally common non-associated chains, HLA-associated TCR beta chains in a later analysis were more clonally expanded and had lower generation probabilities.

From the germline V gene, CDR1 is MNHNS and CDR2 is SASEGT. The CDR3, cysteine through phenylalanine, is 16 amino acids long. Left in the record is the CDR3 DNA by itself, 48 bases read in frame from the first base. Clipping removes 2 bases from V and 3 bases from J, with 5 as the unmatched junction base count. The clonotype comes from a woman between 45 and 65 years old in good health and CMV-seropositive. Material for sequencing was PBMCs. The sequence joins TRBV6-1 to TRBJ2-5; TRBD2 agrees with 11 junctional bases. The CDR3: CASSERLAGMEETQYF. The DNA sequence reads TGTGCCAGCAGTGAAAGACTAGCGGGGATGGAAGAGACCCAGTACTTC.